This is a list of T cell receptor beta chains from one sample in a study of T cell responses to AZD1222 COVID-19 vaccine. The protocol was immunoSEQ multiplex PCR, while the TCRdb copy is restricted to in-frame clones and leaves out a portion. Seen here are about 170,000 clones, 90% observed once, and the top ten hold 4.3%. Specimen: peripheral blood, collected 28 days after the second dose of the MenACWY control vaccine. All receptors come from an adult who received the MenACWY meningococcal vaccine as a control. The CDR3 runs from the conserved cysteine through the conserved F or W. D genes are given only for firm matches. Rows give clone size only sometimes, using once, few, many, or a class for an expanded clone.

-,-,TRBJ1-2,TRBV3-1/TRBV3-2,CASSQGFGFGYTF,TGTGCCAGCAGCCAAGGGTTCGGGTTCGGCTACACCTTC
-,-,TRBJ2-7,TRBV27,CASSPYGQPNYEQYF,TGTGCCAGCAGCCCCTACGGACAGCCAAACTACGAGCAGTACTTC
once,TRBD1,TRBJ1-2,TRBV25-1,CASSEWTGVYGYTF,TGTGCCAGCAGTGAATGGACAGGGGTCTATGGCTACACCTTC
-,TRBD1,TRBJ1-5,TRBV28,CASSSGQLHQPQHF,TGTGCCAGCAGTTCGGGACAGCTACATCAGCCCCAGCATTTT
-,TRBD2,TRBJ2-7,TRBV5-1,CASSPMGTSGDEQYF,TGCGCCAGCAGCCCTATGGGGACTAGCGGGGACGAGCAGTACTTC
-,TRBD2,TRBJ2-1,TRBV19,CASSRLAGGTYNEQFF,TGTGCCAGTAGTCGACTAGCGGGAGGGACCTACAATGAGCAGTTCTTC
-,TRBD2,TRBJ2-3,TRBV4-2,CASSPREARHTDTQYF,TGTGCCAGCAGCCCCCGGGAGGCCCGCCACACAGATACGCAGTATTTT
-,TRBD2,TRBJ2-5,TRBV14,CASSQTTSGRQYF,TGTGCCAGCAGCCAGACAACCAGCGGGAGGCAGTACTTC
-,-,TRBJ2-7,TRBV11-2,CASSFVSGRYEQYF,TGTGCCAGCAGCTTTGTTTCAGGGAGGTACGAGCAGTACTTC
-,-,TRBJ2-5,TRBV27,CASPHSEVRIETQYF,TGTGCCAGCCCCCACTCCGAGGTCCGTATTGAGACCCAGTACTTC
-,-,TRBJ1-3,TRBV24-1,CATSSGNTIYF,TGTGCCACCAGCTCTGGAAACACCATATATTTT